The 3 T cell receptor beta chains reported below all come from one sample, sequenced in a study of human T cells and chemical hapten exposure. Specified time point: healthy volunteer bleed at 2 weeks. Unfractionated whole blood yielded total RNA. One entry per CDR3 protein results from TCRdb running MiXCR on the RACE reads. The sample lists 130,000 or so distinct CDR3 sequences, approximately 9.5% occurring once. Sequences were obtained from whole blood. The receptors here all came from a male donor in good health. Some clones in this sample may be carry-over from other donors' samples.

The sample holds many counts of this clonotype. The chain uses TRBV7-2 and TRBJ2-1; no reliable D call. Germline V gives CDR1 SGHTA, CDR2 FQGNSA. There are 13 residues in the CDR3. Trimming cost V 8 bases and J 3 bases, with 11 bases left between them. CDR3 region: CASGPRGYNEQFF. In DNA, the CDR3 is TGTGCCAGCGGCCCCCGAGGCTACAATGAGCAGTTCTTC.

This clonotype appeared many times. The chain employs TRBV7-9 and TRBJ1-1; D call uncertain. The germline V and J ends were trimmed by 3 bases and 1 base, with 6 bases remaining between them. Germline V lookup: CDR1 SEHNR, CDR2 FQNEAQ (reference sequence). The CDR3 loop spans 13 amino acids. This chain's CDR3 is CASSFSPNTEAFF. The DNA of the CDR3 is TGTGCCAGCAGCTTCTCTCCGAACACTGAAGCTTTCTTT.

This sequence joins TRBV2 and TRBJ2-3; 8 bases are shared with TRBD2. With V trimmed by 3 bases and J by 5 bases, 4 bases remained unmatched. Germline assignment: CDR1 SNHLY and CDR2 FYNNEI. The CDR3 length is 14 residues. The CDR3 DNA reads TGTGCCAGCAGTGACGGGGGGGCCGGAGATACGCAGTATTTT. It translates to CASSDGGAGDTQYF. The whole variable domain, filled in from reference TRBV2 and TRBJ2-3, reads EPEVTQTPSHQVTQMGQEVILRCVPISNHLYFYWYRQILGQKVEFLVSFYNNEISEKSEIFDDQFSVERPDGSNFTLKIRSTKLEDSAMYFCASSDGGAGDTQYFGPGTRLTVL.